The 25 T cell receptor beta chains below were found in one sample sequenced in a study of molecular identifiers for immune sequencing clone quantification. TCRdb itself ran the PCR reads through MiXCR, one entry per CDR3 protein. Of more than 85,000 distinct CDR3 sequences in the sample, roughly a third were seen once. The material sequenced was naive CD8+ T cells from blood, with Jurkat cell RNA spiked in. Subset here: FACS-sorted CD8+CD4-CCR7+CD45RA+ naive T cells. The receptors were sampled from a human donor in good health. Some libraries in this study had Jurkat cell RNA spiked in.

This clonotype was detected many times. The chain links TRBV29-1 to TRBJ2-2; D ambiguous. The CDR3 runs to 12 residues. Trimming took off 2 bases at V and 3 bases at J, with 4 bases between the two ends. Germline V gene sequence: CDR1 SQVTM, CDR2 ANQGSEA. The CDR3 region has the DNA TGCAGCGTTGAACGAGACACCGGGGAGCTGTTTTTT. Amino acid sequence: CSVERDTGELFF.

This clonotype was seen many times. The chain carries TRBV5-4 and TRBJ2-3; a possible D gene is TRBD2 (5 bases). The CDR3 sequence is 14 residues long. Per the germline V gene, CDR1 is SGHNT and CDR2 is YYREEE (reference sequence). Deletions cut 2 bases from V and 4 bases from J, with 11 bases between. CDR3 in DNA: TGTGCCAGCAGCTTAGCTTGGGGAGCAGATACGCAGTATTTT. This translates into CASSLAWGADTQYF.

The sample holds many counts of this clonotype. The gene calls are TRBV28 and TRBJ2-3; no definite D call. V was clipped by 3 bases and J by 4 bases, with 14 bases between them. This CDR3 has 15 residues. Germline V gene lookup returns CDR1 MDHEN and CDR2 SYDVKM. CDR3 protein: CASSFVFAAADTQYF. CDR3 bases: TGTGCCAGCAGTTTTGTTTTCGCGGCGGCAGATACGCAGTATTTT. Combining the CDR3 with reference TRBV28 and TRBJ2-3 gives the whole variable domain DVKVTQSSRYLVKRTGEKVFLECVQDMDHENMFWYRQDPGLGLRLIYFSYDVKMKEKGDIPEGYSVSREKKERFSLILESASTNQTSMYLCASSFVFAAADTQYFGPGTRLTVL.

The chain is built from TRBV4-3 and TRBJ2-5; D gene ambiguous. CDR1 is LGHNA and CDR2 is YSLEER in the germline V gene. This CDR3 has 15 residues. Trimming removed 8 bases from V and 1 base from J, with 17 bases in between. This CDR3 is CASGPLPRSQETQYF. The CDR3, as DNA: TGCGCCAGCGGCCCCCTTCCTCGCAGCCAAGAGACCCAGTACTTC.

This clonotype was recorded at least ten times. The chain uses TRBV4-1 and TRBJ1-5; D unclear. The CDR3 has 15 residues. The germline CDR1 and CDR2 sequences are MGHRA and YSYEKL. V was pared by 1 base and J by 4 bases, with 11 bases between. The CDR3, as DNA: TGCGCCAGCAGCCAAGGTCCCCGGTATAATCAGCCCCAGCATTTT. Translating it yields CASSQGPRYNQPQHF.

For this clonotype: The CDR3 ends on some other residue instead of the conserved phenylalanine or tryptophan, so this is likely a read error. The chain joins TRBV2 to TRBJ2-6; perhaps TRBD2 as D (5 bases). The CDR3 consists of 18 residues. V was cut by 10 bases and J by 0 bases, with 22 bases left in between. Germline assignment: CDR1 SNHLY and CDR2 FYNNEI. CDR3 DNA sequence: TGTGCCAACCTGCGGGCAGCAGACTTTAGCTCTGGGGCCAACGTCCTGACTATC. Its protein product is CANLRAADFSSGANVLTI.

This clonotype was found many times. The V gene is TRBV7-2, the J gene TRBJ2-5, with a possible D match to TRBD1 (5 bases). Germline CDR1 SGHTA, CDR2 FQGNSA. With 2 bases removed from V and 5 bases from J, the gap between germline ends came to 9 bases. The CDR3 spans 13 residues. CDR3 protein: CASSLISGETQYF. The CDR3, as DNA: TGTGCCAGCAGCTTAATATCAGGGGAGACCCAGTACTTC. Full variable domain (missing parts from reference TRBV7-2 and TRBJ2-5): GAGVSQSPSNKVTEKGKDVELRCDPISGHTALYWYRQSLGQGLEFLIYFQGNSAPDKSGLPSDRFSAERTGGSVSTLTIQRTQQEDSAVYLCASSLISGETQYFGPGTRLLVL.

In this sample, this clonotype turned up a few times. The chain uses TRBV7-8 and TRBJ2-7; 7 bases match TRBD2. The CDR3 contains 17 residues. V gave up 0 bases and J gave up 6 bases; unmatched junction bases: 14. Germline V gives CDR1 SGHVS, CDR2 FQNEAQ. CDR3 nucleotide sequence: TGTGCCAGCAGCTTAGCGGGAGTAGCGCGCGGGAGTAGCGAGCAGTACTTC. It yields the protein CASSLAGVARGSSEQYF.

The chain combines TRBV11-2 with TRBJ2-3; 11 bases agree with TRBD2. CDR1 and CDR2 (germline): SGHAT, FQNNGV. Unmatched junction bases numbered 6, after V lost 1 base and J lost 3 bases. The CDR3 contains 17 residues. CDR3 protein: CASSLVLASGRTDTQYF. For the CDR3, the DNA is TGTGCCAGCAGCTTAGTCTTGGCTAGCGGGAGGACAGATACGCAGTATTTT.

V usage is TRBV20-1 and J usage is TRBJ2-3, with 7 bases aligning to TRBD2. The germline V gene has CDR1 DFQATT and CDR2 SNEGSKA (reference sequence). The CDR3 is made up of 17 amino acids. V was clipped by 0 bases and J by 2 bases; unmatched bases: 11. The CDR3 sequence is CSARDWASGDPTDTQYF. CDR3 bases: TGCAGTGCTAGAGATTGGGCTAGCGGAGACCCCACAGATACGCAGTATTTT.

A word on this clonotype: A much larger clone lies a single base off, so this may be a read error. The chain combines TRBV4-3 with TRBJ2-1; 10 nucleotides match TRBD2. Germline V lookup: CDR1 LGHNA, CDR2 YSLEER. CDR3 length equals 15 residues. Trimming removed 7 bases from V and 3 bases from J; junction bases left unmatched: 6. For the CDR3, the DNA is TGCGCCAGCAACTGGCGGACTAGCGGCTACAATGAGCAGTTCTTC. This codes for CASNWRTSGYNEQFF.

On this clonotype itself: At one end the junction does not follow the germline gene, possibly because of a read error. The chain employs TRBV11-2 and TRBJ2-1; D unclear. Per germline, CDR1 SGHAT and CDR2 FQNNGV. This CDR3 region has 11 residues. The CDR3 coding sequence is TGTGCCAGCAGACGATACAATGAGCGGTTCTTC. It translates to CASRRYNERFF.

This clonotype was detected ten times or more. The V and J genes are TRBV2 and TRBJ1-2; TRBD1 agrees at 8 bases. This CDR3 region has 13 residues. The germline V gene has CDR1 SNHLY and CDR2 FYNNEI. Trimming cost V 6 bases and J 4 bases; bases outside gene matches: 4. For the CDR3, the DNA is TGTGCCAGCAGCCCAGGGGGCGGCTATGGCTACACCTTC. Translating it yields CASSPGGGYGYTF.

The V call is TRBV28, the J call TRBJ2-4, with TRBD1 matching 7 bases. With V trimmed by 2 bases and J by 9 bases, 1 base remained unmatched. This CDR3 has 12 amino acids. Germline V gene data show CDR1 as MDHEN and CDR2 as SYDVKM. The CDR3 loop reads CASSLGQVIQYF. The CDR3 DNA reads TGTGCCAGCAGTTTAGGACAGGTCATTCAGTACTTC.

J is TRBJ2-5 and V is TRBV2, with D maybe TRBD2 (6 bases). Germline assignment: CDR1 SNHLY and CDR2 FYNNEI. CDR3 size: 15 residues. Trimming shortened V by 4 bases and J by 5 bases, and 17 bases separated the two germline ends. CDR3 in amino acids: CASSVSGVAWETQYF. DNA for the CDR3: TGTGCCAGCAGTGTGTCGGGAGTTGCGTGGGAGACCCAGTACTTC.

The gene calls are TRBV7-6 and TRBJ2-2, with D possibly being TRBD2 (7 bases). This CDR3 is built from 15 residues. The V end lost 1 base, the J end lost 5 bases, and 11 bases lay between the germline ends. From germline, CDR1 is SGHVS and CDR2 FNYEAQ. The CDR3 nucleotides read TGTGCCAGCAGCTTAGTCGGGGGGCCAACCGGGGAGCTGTTTTTT. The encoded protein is CASSLVGGPTGELFF.

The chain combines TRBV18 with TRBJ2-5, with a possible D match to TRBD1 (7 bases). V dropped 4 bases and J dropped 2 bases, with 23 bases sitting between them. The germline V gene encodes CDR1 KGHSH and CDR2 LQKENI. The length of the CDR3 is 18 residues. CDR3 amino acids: CASSRLYVPGGQQETQYF. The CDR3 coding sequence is TGTGCCAGCTCACGCCTTTACGTGCCAGGGGGGCAGCAAGAGACCCAGTACTTC.

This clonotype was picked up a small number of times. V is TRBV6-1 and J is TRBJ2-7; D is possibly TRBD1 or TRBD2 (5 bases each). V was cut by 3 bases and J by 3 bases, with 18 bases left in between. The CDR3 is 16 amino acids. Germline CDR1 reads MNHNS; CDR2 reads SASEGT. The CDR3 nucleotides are TGTGCCAGCAGTGAGGAGTGGGACCACACGTTCTACGAGCAGTACTTC. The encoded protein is CASSEEWDHTFYEQYF.

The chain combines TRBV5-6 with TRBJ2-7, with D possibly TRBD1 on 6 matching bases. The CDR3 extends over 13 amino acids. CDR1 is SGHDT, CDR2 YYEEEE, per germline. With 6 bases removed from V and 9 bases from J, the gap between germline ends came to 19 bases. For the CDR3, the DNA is TGTGCCAGCACCGCCGGGACACTTCGAGTGCAGTACTTC. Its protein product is CASTAGTLRVQYF. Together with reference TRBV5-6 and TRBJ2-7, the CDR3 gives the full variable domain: DAGVTQSPTHLIKTRGQQVTLRCSPKSGHDTVSWYQQALGQGPQFIFQYYEEEERQRGNFPDRFSGHQFPNYSSELNVNALLLGDSALYLCASTAGTLRVQYFGPGTRLTVT.

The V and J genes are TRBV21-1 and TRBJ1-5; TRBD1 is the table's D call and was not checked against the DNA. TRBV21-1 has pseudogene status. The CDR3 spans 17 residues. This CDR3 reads CASSDRKGAASKQPQHF. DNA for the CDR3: TGTGCCAGCAGCGACCGGAAGGGGGCTGCAAGCAAACAGCCCCAGCATTTT.

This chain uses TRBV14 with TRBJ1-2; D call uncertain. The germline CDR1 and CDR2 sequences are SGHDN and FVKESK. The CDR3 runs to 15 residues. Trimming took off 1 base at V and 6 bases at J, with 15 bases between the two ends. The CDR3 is CASSQGYFPLHGYTF. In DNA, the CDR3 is TGTGCCAGCAGCCAAGGCTATTTTCCCCTACATGGCTACACCTTC.

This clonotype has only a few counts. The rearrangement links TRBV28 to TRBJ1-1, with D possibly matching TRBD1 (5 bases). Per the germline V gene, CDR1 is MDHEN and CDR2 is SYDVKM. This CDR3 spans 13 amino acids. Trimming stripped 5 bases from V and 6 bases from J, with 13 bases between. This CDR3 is CASSRGVRPEAFF. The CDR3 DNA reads TGTGCCAGCAGTAGAGGGGTTCGGCCTGAAGCTTTCTTT.

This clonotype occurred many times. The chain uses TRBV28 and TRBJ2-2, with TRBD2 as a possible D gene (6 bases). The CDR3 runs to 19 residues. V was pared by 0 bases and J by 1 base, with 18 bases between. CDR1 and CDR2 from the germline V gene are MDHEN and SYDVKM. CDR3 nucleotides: TGTGCCAGCAGTTTATGGGAGCGGTCCGGGAGTGAGAACACCGGGGAGCTGTTTTTT. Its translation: CASSLWERSGSENTGELFF.

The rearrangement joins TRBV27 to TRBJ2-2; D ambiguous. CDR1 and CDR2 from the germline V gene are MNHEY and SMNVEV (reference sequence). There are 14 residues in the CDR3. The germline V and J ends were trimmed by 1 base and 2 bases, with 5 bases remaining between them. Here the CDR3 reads CASSLWVNTGELFF. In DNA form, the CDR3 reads TGTGCCAGCAGTTTATGGGTTAACACCGGGGAGCTGTTTTTT.

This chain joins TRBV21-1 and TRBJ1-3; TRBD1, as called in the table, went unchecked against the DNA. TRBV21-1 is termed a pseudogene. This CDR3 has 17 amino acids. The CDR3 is CASSMRASIVGGNTIYF. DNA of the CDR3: TGTGCCAGCAGCATGCGGGCCAGCATTGTTGGTGGAAACACCATATATTTT.